The clone carrying this T cell receptor (beta chain) has more than one count but fewer than ten. The antigen remains unidentified. The TCRbeta library was prepared with unique molecular identifiers. MiXCR, applied by TCRdb to the PCR reads, yields one record per CDR3 protein. The profile covers 900,000 or so distinct CDR3 sequences, with 15% to 20% appearing a single time and around 5.3% taken by the ten largest. The germline V and J ends were trimmed by 8 bases and 4 bases, with 13 bases remaining between them. The CDR3 loop spans 13 amino acids. Germline V gene data show CDR1 as SEHNR and CDR2 as FQNEAQ (reference sequence). The sample originates from a study of T-cell reconstitution after alpha-beta-depleted transplantation in children. Broader study findings: It was surviving recipient T cells and thymic progenitors that gave some patients high TCRbeta diversity at day 60. When one year had passed after transplant, most T-cell counts and diversity came from newly produced T cells. About two months after transplant, alpha-beta T cells reportedly came from several hundred expanded graft clones.

The J gene is TRBJ2-3, the V gene TRBV7-9; D perhaps matches TRBD2 (6 bases). The source of this sequence is a male patient younger than 18 who had a stem cell transplant for acute lymphoblastic leukemia, so the T cells may come from the graft donor. The sequencing here drew on PBMCs, mostly from graft donor cells, taken 360 days after TCRalphabeta/CD19-depleted stem cell transplant. Here the CDR3 reads CASLLVAADTQYF. The DNA of the CDR3 is TGTGCCAGCCTCCTGGTAGCGGCAGATACGCAGTATTTT.